Listed here are 17 T cell receptor beta chains from one sample, sequenced in a study of technical replicates of blood from a handful of donors. Measured with immunoSEQ multiplex PCR; TCRdb has only the in-frame clones, and not every one. The sample contains just over 75,000 clones, roughly 93% of which appear only once. The sample was T cells isolated from PBMCs. These receptor sequences come from a human donor in good health.

This clone was recorded only once. The chain combines TRBV10-3 with TRBJ2-7; 8 bases fit TRBD1. Germline V CDR1 and CDR2: ENHRY, SYGVKD. J gave up 0 bases and V 4 bases, and 2 bases lay outside the gene matches. The CDR3 consists of 14 residues. CDR3 bases: TGTGCCATCAGTGCTACAGGGGGCTCCTACGAGCAGTACTTC. This translates into CAISATGGSYEQYF.

The chain has TRBV9 and TRBJ2-7; 8 bases align to TRBD2. Germline V lookup: CDR1 SGDLS, CDR2 YYNGEE. V lost 0 bases and J lost 4; bases outside the gene matches: 9. The CDR3 contains 16 residues. This CDR3 reads CASSVDAGGIAYEQYF. The CDR3 DNA sequence: TGTGCCAGCAGCGTAGACGCGGGAGGAATAGCGTACGAGCAGTACTTC.

The chain employs TRBV29-1 and TRBJ1-2; D possibly corresponds to TRBD1 (6 bases). Germline CDR1 SQVTM, CDR2 ANQGSEA. The CDR3 sequence is 11 residues long. Trimming took 1 base from V and 8 from J, leaving 8 bases between them. In DNA, the CDR3 is TGCAGCGTTGAAGGAGGGGGAGGCTACACCTTC. It is translated as CSVEGGGGYTF.

The rearrangement uses TRBV28 and TRBJ1-3; 7 nucleotides align to TRBD1. The CDR3 has 15 amino acids. CDR1 and CDR2 from the germline V gene are MDHEN and SYDVKM. The ends lost 1 base at V and 4 bases at J; junction bases unmatched: 4. The CDR3 here is CASSLSGGKGNTIYF. Here the CDR3 DNA reads TGTGCCAGCAGTTTATCAGGGGGTAAAGGAAACACCATATATTTT. The full variable domain, its missing parts supplied by reference TRBV28 and TRBJ1-3, is DVKVTQSSRYLVKRTGEKVFLECVQDMDHENMFWYRQDPGLGLRLIYFSYDVKMKEKGDIPEGYSVSREKKERFSLILESASTNQTSMYLCASSLSGGKGNTIYFGEGSWLTVV.

The J gene is TRBJ2-1, the V gene TRBV9; 9 bases align to TRBD2. Trimming removed 0 bases from V and 6 bases from J; junction bases left unmatched: 7. The germline gives CDR1 SGDLS, CDR2 YYNGEE. The CDR3 contains 16 residues. The CDR3 coding sequence is TGTGCCAGCAGCGTAGATGGGGGACTAGCCATCAATGAGCAGTTCTTC. Protein: CASSVDGGLAINEQFF.

The V and J genes are TRBV28 and TRBJ2-2; 9 bases align to TRBD1. V shed 2 bases and J 6 bases; nucleotides not matched to a gene: 4. The CDR3 is 15 residues long. Germline V gene lookup returns CDR1 MDHEN and CDR2 SYDVKM. The CDR3 bases are TGTGCCAGCAGTTTAGACAGGGGGAGGCCCGGGGAGCTGTTTTTT. Translation: CASSLDRGRPGELFF. Together with reference TRBV28 and TRBJ2-2, the CDR3 gives the full variable domain: DVKVTQSSRYLVKRTGEKVFLECVQDMDHENMFWYRQDPGLGLRLIYFSYDVKMKEKGDIPEGYSVSREKKERFSLILESASTNQTSMYLCASSLDRGRPGELFFGEGSRLTVL.

In its sample, this clone was seen a few times. The chain uses TRBV14 and TRBJ2-7; D is unresolved. Looked up from germline, CDR1 is SGHDN and CDR2 is FVKESK. The CDR3 is made up of 11 amino acids. V was cut by 4 bases and J by 3 bases, with 4 bases left in between. CDR3 DNA sequence: TGTGCCAGCAGCCTCAACTACGAGCAGTACTTC. Its translation: CASSLNYEQYF.

The genes are TRBV11-3 and TRBJ2-1; perhaps TRBD1 as D (5 bases). The CDR3 runs 13 residues. V was shortened by 0 bases and J by 8 bases, with 8 bases between the two germline ends. The V gene's germline CDR1 is SGHNT and CDR2 YENEEA. CDR3 DNA: TGTGCCAGCAGCTTAGAATGGGGCGATGAGCAGTTCTTC. It specifies CASSLEWGDEQFF. The full variable domain, in which reference TRBV11-3 and TRBJ2-1 provide the parts outside the CDR3, is EAGVVQSPRYKIIEKKQPVAFWCNPISGHNTLYWYLQNLGQGPELLIRYENEEAVDDSQLPKDRFSAERLKGVDSTLKIQPAELGDSAVYLCASSLEWGDEQFFGPGTRLTVL.

This sequence joins TRBV10-3 and TRBJ2-7; 8 nucleotides match TRBD1. V shed 3 bases and J 2 bases; nucleotides not matched to a gene: 3. Looked up from germline, CDR1 is ENHRY and CDR2 is SYGVKD. The CDR3 has 14 residues. The CDR3 loop is CAISDPDRAYEQYF. The CDR3 coding sequence is TGTGCCATCAGTGACCCGGACAGGGCCTACGAGCAGTACTTC.

The sample holds a few counts of this clone. This sequence joins TRBV5-6 and TRBJ1-2; D gene uncertain. Per the germline V gene, CDR1 is SGHDT and CDR2 is YYEEEE. The V and J ends lost 2 bases and 7 bases respectively, with 15 bases between them. CDR3 size: 14 residues. This CDR3 reads CASSLAGYPTGYTF. In DNA, the CDR3 is TGTGCCAGCAGCTTAGCGGGCTACCCAACTGGCTACACCTTC.

J is TRBJ2-7 and V is TRBV27; TRBD1 agrees at 9 bases. The ends lost 5 bases at V and 3 bases at J; junction bases unmatched: 5. Germline values: CDR1 MNHEY, CDR2 SMNVEV (reference sequence). CDR3 size: 14 residues. CDR3 nucleotides: TGTGCCAGCAGTCCAGGACAGGGGATCTACGAGCAGTACTTC. It codes for CASSPGQGIYEQYF.

The rearrangement uses TRBV18 and TRBJ1-4; D perhaps matches TRBD1 (5 bases). Trimming stripped 3 bases from V and 3 bases from J, with 14 bases between. The CDR3 length is 16 residues. Germline CDR1 and CDR2: KGHSH and LQKENI. The CDR3 bases are TGTGCCAGCTCACCCACCGGGGGTTCGTCTAATGAAAAACTGTTTTTT. Its protein product is CASSPTGGSSNEKLFF.

This clone occurred once. The gene calls are TRBV28 and TRBJ2-3; a weak D match, TRBD1 (6 bases). This CDR3 region has 16 residues. The V and J ends lost 8 bases and 6 bases respectively, with 24 bases between them. Germline CDR1 and CDR2: MDHEN and SYDVKM. CDR3 in DNA: TGTGCCAGCGAGGGGACAAGAGGCTCTCCGAGGGATACGCAGTATTTT. Protein sequence: CASEGTRGSPRDTQYF.

The table lists this clone with a count of one. The chain is built from TRBV6-1 and TRBJ2-3; D uncertain. Trimming shortened V by 3 bases and J by 1 base, and 2 bases separated the two germline ends. The CDR3 is 12 residues long. Germline assignment: CDR1 MNHNS and CDR2 SASEGT. This CDR3 reads CASSDGTDTQYF. CDR3 sequence (DNA): TGTGCCAGCAGTGACGGCACAGATACGCAGTATTTT.

The chain has TRBV5-4 and TRBJ1-4; a possible D gene is TRBD1 (5 bases). V was trimmed by 2 bases and J by 5 bases, leaving 7 bases between them. The CDR3 has 13 residues. Germline V gene data show CDR1 as SGHNT and CDR2 as YYREEE (reference sequence). CDR3 amino acids: CASSFRTNEKLFF. The DNA of the CDR3 is TGTGCCAGCAGCTTCAGGACAAATGAAAAACTGTTTTTT.

CDR3 sequence (DNA): TGTGCCAGTAGTAGGGGTCAGGGCGGCTATGGCTACACCTTC. As protein: CASSRGQGGYGYTF. V and J are TRBV19 and TRBJ1-2; possibly TRBD1 for D (5 bases). This CDR3 has 14 amino acids. Germline lookup yields CDR1 LNHDA and CDR2 SQIVND (reference sequence). Trimming left V 4 bases short and J 4 bases short, with 13 bases between.

The rearrangement joins TRBV6-4 to TRBJ2-3; TRBD1 agrees at 11 bases. CDR3 length equals 16 residues. The junction had 3 bases not matched to a gene; V was cut back by 0 bases and J by 4 bases. The germline CDR1 and CDR2 sequences are MRHNA and SNTAGT. The CDR3 nucleotides read TGTGCCAGCAGTGACTCCGGGACAGGGGGTGCAGATACGCAGTATTTT. This encodes CASSDSGTGGADTQYF.